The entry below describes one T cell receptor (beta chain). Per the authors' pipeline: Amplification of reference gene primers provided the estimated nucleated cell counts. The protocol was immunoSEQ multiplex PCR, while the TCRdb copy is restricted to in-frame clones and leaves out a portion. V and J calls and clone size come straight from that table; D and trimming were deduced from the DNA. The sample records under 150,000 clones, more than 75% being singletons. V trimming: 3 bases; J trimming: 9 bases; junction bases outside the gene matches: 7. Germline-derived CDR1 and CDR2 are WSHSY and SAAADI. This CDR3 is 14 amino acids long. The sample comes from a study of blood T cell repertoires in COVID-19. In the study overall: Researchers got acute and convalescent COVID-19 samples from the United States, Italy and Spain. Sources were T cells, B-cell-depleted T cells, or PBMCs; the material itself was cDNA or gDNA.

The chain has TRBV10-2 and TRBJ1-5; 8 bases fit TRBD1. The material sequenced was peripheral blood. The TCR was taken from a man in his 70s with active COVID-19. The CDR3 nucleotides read TGCGCCAGCAGTGAAGCAGGGGGCTTGCGGCCCCAGCATTTT. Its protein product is CASSEAGGLRPQHF.